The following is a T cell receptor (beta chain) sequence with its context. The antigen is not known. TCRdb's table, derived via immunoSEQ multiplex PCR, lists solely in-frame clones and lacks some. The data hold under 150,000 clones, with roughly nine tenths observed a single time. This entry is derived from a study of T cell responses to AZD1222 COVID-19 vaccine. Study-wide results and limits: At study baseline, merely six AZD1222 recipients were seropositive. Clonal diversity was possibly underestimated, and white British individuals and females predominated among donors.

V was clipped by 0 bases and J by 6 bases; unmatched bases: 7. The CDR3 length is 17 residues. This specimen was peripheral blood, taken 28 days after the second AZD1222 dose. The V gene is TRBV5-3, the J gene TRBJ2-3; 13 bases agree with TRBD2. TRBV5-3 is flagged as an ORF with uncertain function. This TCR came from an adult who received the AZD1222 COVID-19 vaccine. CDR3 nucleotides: TGTGCCAGAAGCTTGGGTACTAGCGGGGGGGCCGCCGATACGCAGTATTTT. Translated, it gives CARSLGTSGGAADTQYF.